Listed below are T cell receptor beta chains from one sample, sequenced in a study of blood T cell repertoires in COVID-19. TCRdb's copy holds only in-frame clones and misses some; the assay was immunoSEQ multiplex PCR. Counted here are more than 200,000 clones, approximately 86% occurring once; the ten biggest clones make up approximately 1.7%. The sequencing input was PBMCs or T cells enriched from blood (not recorded which). Source of these receptors: a woman in her forties or fifties who had recovered from COVID-19. CDR3s include the opening cysteine and the closing phenylalanine or tryptophan. The order of the fields is J gene, V gene, clone size, D gene, CDR3 protein, CDR3 DNA. D genes are given only for firm matches. Only some rows state a clone size, as once, few, many or a class for expanded clones.

j_gene: TRBJ2-7; v_gene: TRBV11-2; abundance: -; d_gene: TRBD2; CDR3aa: CASSLAKLLAGLTYEQYF; CDR3nt: TGTGCCAGCAGCTTAGCCAAGCTTTTAGCGGGCCTGACCTACGAGCAGTACTTC
j_gene: TRBJ2-2; v_gene: TRBV28; abundance: -; d_gene: -; CDR3aa: CASSFSGKTNTGELFF; CDR3nt: TGTGCCAGCAGTTTTTCAGGGAAAACGAACACCGGGGAGCTGTTTTTT
j_gene: TRBJ1-5; v_gene: TRBV19; abundance: -; d_gene: -; CDR3aa: CASSMGSRRFNQPQHF; CDR3nt: TGTGCCAGTAGTATGGGTTCAAGGAGGTTCAATCAGCCCCAGCATTTT
j_gene: TRBJ2-1; v_gene: TRBV4-1; abundance: -; d_gene: -; CDR3aa: CASSLRVSQLNNEQFF; CDR3nt: TGCGCCAGCAGCCTCCGGGTCTCCCAACTCAACAATGAGCAGTTCTTC
j_gene: TRBJ2-2; v_gene: TRBV28; abundance: -; d_gene: TRBD1; CDR3aa: CASSFRGRFTGELFF; CDR3nt: TGTGCCAGCAGTTTCAGGGGGCGGTTTACCGGGGAGCTGTTTTTT
j_gene: TRBJ2-1; v_gene: TRBV4-2; abundance: -; d_gene: TRBD2; CDR3aa: CASSQEQSSGTSGYNEQFF; CDR3nt: TGTGCCAGCAGCCAAGAACAAAGTTCCGGGACTAGCGGGTACAATGAGCAGTTCTTC
j_gene: TRBJ1-6; v_gene: TRBV27; abundance: -; d_gene: -; CDR3aa: CASSLYPGRAYNSPLHF; CDR3nt: TGTGCCAGCAGTTTATACCCAGGCCGCGCCTATAATTCACCCCTCCACTTT
j_gene: TRBJ2-2; v_gene: TRBV25-1; abundance: -; d_gene: -; CDR3aa: CASREPTNTGELFF; CDR3nt: TGTGCCAGCAGAGAACCTACGAACACCGGGGAGCTGTTTTTT
j_gene: TRBJ1-2; v_gene: TRBV28; abundance: -; d_gene: TRBD1; CDR3aa: CASSTGGFGTF; CDR3nt: TGTGCCAGCAGTACAGGGGGCTTTGGCACCTTC
j_gene: TRBJ2-5; v_gene: TRBV7-9; abundance: -; d_gene: TRBD2; CDR3aa: CASSLFGSGIRETQYF; CDR3nt: TGTGCCAGCAGCTTGTTTGGTAGCGGGATTCGAGAGACCCAGTACTTC
j_gene: TRBJ1-2; v_gene: TRBV19; abundance: -; d_gene: -; CDR3aa: CASSFDTYYGYTF; CDR3nt: TGTGCCAGTAGTTTTGACACTTACTATGGCTACACCTTC
j_gene: TRBJ2-2; v_gene: TRBV3-1/TRBV3-2; abundance: once; d_gene: -; CDR3aa: CASSQAGGELFF; CDR3nt: TGTGCCAGCAGCCAAGCGGGCGGGGAGCTGTTTTTT
j_gene: TRBJ1-6; v_gene: TRBV2; abundance: few; d_gene: TRBD1; CDR3aa: CASRGTGGSYNSPLHF; CDR3nt: TGTGCCAGCAGGGGGACAGGGGGCTCCTATAATTCACCCCTCCACTTT
j_gene: TRBJ2-7; v_gene: TRBV3-1/TRBV3-2; abundance: -; d_gene: -; CDR3aa: CASSYGLNYEQYF; CDR3nt: TGTGCCAGCAGCTACGGACTAAATTACGAGCAGTACTTC
j_gene: TRBJ2-3; v_gene: TRBV28; abundance: -; d_gene: TRBD2; CDR3aa: CASSLISGSTRTDTQYF; CDR3nt: TGTGCCAGCAGTTTGATTAGCGGGAGCACCCGAACAGATACGCAGTATTTT
j_gene: TRBJ2-3; v_gene: TRBV27; abundance: -; d_gene: TRBD1; CDR3aa: CASSLRGLADTQYF; CDR3nt: TGTGCCAGCAGCCTCAGGGGGCTTGCGGATACGCAGTATTTT
j_gene: TRBJ1-6; v_gene: TRBV27; abundance: -; d_gene: -; CDR3aa: CASAKQIYNSPLHF; CDR3nt: TGTGCCAGTGCGAAACAGATTTATAATTCACCCCTCCACTTT
j_gene: TRBJ2-7; v_gene: TRBV28; abundance: -; d_gene: -; CDR3aa: CASSGMIPYEQYF; CDR3nt: TGTGCCAGCTCCGGGATGATTCCCTACGAGCAGTACTTC